This T cell receptor beta chain was sequenced during a study of blood T cell repertoires in COVID-19. For the study at large: The United States, Italy and Spain were the sources of the acute and convalescent COVID-19 samples. PBMCs, B-cell-depleted T cells, or T cells provided the cDNA or gDNA that made up the material.

In the source study's methods: Quantification of nucleated cells was approximated via reference gene primer amplification. The repertoire was sequenced with immunoSEQ multiplex PCR; TCRdb's copy has only in-frame clones and lacks some. That table is the source of V, J and clone size, and D and trimming were worked out from the DNA. The sample shows about 99,000 clones, more than 80% of them seen only once. Trimming removed 3 bases from V and 4 bases from J; junction bases left unmatched: 10. Per germline, CDR1 SGHRS and CDR2 YFSETQ. This CDR3 comprises 16 residues. This rearrangement joins TRBV5-1 to TRBJ2-1; 7 bases match TRBD2. The material sequenced was peripheral blood. This clonotype was sampled from a woman aged 55-75 years with acute or convalescent COVID-19. CDR3 bases: TGCGCCAGCAGCTCAGCCACGGGAGGAGGGTACAATGAGCAGTTCTTC. This encodes CASSSATGGGYNEQFF.